The T cell receptor beta chain described here comes from a study of tumor and adjacent non-tumor tissue in lung cancer. RNA was extracted from bulk tissue without any cell sorting. Notes on this clonotype: With a much larger clone just one base away, this may be a read error.

The CDR3 is 15 residues long. V lost 7 bases and J 7 bases, leaving 20 bases between the germline ends. Germline V gene sequence: CDR1 SEHNR, CDR2 FQNEAQ (reference sequence). Three rounds of nested PCR, following a modified ARM-PCR protocol, produced the TCRbeta library. TCRdb reanalysed the multiplex PCR reads using MiXCR and keeps one entry per CDR3 protein. The sample lists tens of thousands of distinct CDR3 sequences; over 80% were seen once. This clonotype originated in a woman in her fifties or sixties with non-small cell lung cancer. Sample: lung tumor tissue. The chain uses TRBV7-9 and TRBJ2-1; a weak D match, TRBD1 (6 bases). In DNA, the CDR3 is TGTGCCAGCAACTCCGCCGGGACACCGGGAAATGAGCAGTTCTTC. Its translation: CASNSAGTPGNEQFF. Filled out from reference TRBV7-9 and TRBJ2-1, the complete variable domain reads DTGVSQNPRHKITKRGQNVTFRCDPISEHNRLYWYRQTLGQGPEFLTYFQNEAQLEKSRLLSDRFSAERPKGSFSTLEIQRTEQGDSAMYLCASNSAGTPGNEQFFGPGTRLTVL.